The sequence of this T cell receptor beta chain was determined in a study of post-analysis software for immune sequencing data. Study results and limitations: Same-batch samples co-clustered strongly by F measure. For normalized Chao1 diversity, multiple sclerosis patients scored significantly lower than controls did. In patients, TRBV5-6, TRBV5-1 and TRBV20-1 belonged to five TRBV segments found more frequently than in controls.

With respect to this clonotype: The antigen is unknown.

The CDR3 extends over 15 amino acids. The ends were cut back, 6 bases at V and 1 base at J, with 14 bases in the middle. Sequencing libraries made from TCR beta cDNA carried unique molecular identifiers. T cells numbering about 0.85 to 10 million yielded roughly 500,000 cDNA molecules. One entry per CDR3 protein, called by TCRdb with MiXCR from the PCR reads. The top ten clones hold around 4.7% of a sample with approximately 260,000 distinct CDR3 sequences, approximately 34% of them seen once. Sequencing used blood. This sequence joins TRBV12-3 or TRBV12-4 and TRBJ2-3, with D maybe TRBD1 (5 bases). The receptor was isolated from a girl between 5 and 17 years old with multiple sclerosis. CDR3 sequence reads: CASSLGQFGTDTQYF. The CDR3 coding sequence is TGTGCCAGCAGCCTAGGACAATTCGGCACAGATACGCAGTATTTT.